The clone carrying this TCR beta chain was seen a handful of times. Its antigen is not known. This record comes from a study of cytotoxic CD8 clonotypes in ibrutinib-treated CLL. Study summary: Mean yields were around 260,000 productive templates and 90,000 or so productive rearrangements per sample.

The repertoire was sequenced with immunoSEQ multiplex PCR; TCRdb's copy has only in-frame clones and lacks some. The data hold over 250,000 clones, with approximately 79% observed a single time. The CDR3 spans 14 residues. Per germline, CDR1 SGHAT and CDR2 FQNNGV. The V end lost 2 bases, the J end lost 0 bases, and 8 bases lay between the germline ends. Findings and limits, study-wide: Among the clonotypes, public ones were uncommon and contracted or held stable on treatment.

The input for sequencing was PBMCs, taken at disease progression, from a patient treated with ibrutinib. J is TRBJ2-7 and V is TRBV11-2, with D possibly being TRBD1 or TRBD2 (6 bases each). The source of this sequence is a human donor with chronic lymphocytic leukemia. DNA for the CDR3: TGTGCCAGCAGCTTATGGGGGGCCTCCTACGAGCAGTACTTC. This gives the protein CASSLWGASYEQYF.